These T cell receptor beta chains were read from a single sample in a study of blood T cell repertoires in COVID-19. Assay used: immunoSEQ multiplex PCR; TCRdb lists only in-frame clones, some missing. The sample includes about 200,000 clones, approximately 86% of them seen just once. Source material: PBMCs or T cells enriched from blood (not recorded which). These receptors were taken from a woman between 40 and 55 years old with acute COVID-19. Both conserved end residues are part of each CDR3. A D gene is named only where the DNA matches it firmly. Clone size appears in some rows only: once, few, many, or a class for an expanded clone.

CASSRSQGQGGDTQYF,TGCGCCAGCAGCCGCAGCCAAGGACAGGGTGGAGATACGCAGTATTTT,TRBD1,TRBJ2-3,-,TRBV4-3
CASSYQGAWAGELFF,TGTGCCAGTAGTTACCAGGGGGCCTGGGCCGGGGAGCTGTTTTTT,TRBD1,TRBJ2-2,-,TRBV19
CASSDGPFGYEQYF,TGTGCCAGCAGTGACGGCCCTTTTGGCTACGAGCAGTACTTC,-,TRBJ2-7,few,TRBV6-4
CASSPTGTGGGGNQPQHF,TGTGCCAGCAGTCCCACCGGGACAGGGGGCGGCGGCAATCAGCCCCAGCATTTT,TRBD1,TRBJ1-5,-,TRBV28
CASSDQGVLNQPQHF,TGTGCCAGCAGTGACCAGGGTGTTTTGAATCAGCCCCAGCATTTT,-,TRBJ1-5,once,TRBV7-2
CASSQDPRFDNEQFF,TGTGCCAGCAGCCAAGATCCGAGGTTTGACAATGAGCAGTTCTTC,-,TRBJ2-1,-,TRBV3-1/TRBV3-2
CASSIEEGANYNEQFF,TGTGCCAGTAGTATAGAGGAGGGGGCTAACTACAATGAGCAGTTCTTC,-,TRBJ2-1,-,TRBV19
CASSSHSYNSPLHF,TGTGCCAGCAGTTCCCACTCCTATAATTCACCCCTCCACTTT,-,TRBJ1-6,-,TRBV6-5
CASRTDRGEAFF,TGTGCCAGCAGGACGGACAGGGGCGAAGCTTTCTTT,TRBD1,TRBJ1-1,-,TRBV2
CASSRGGSPYEQYF,TGTGCCAGCTCACGGGGGGGGAGTCCGTACGAGCAGTACTTC,TRBD2,TRBJ2-7,-,TRBV18
CASSQGDTAYRQTQYF,TGCGCCAGCAGCCAGGGTGATACCGCCTACCGCCAGACGCAGTATTTT,-,TRBJ2-3,-,TRBV5-1
CASSLRAAYNEQFF,TGTGCCAGCAGCTTACGTGCGGCCTACAATGAGCAGTTCTTC,-,TRBJ2-1,-,TRBV7-2
CASSPSQGTSSYEQYF,TGTGCCAGCAGTCCCTCTCAGGGGACTAGCTCCTACGAGCAGTACTTC,TRBD2,TRBJ2-7,-,TRBV7-2
CASSYGGPPNYGYTF,TGTGCCAGCAGTTACGGGGGGCCCCCTAACTATGGCTACACCTTC,-,TRBJ1-2,-,TRBV28
CASGSGTGQTYGYTF,TGTGCCAGCGGCTCTGGAACTGGACAGACCTATGGCTACACCTTC,-,TRBJ1-2,-,TRBV28
CASSNQGQNNEQFF,TGCGCCAGCAGCAACCAGGGACAGAACAATGAGCAGTTCTTC,TRBD1,TRBJ2-1,few,TRBV5-1
CAILLDSPAGNTIYF,TGTGCCATCCTGCTGGACAGCCCGGCGGGAAACACCATATATTTT,-,TRBJ1-3,-,TRBV6-8